The 10 T cell receptor beta chains below were found in one sample sequenced in a study of regulatory dendritic cells for organ transplantation. Clones were sequenced by immunoSEQ multiplex PCR, and TCRdb holds only the in-frame ones, with some missing. Counted here are under 35,000 clones, more than 65% occurring once; the ten biggest clones make up around 0.43%. Sequencing input: naive CD8+ T cells from blood. The subset was: CD45RA+ naive T cells. These receptors originate from a human donor in good health.

This clone was picked up a small number of times. The chain recombines TRBV4-1 with TRBJ2-7; D is possibly TRBD2 (6 bases). The V end lost 1 base, the J end lost 7 bases, and 11 bases lay between the germline ends. From germline, CDR1 is MGHRA and CDR2 YSYEKL. The CDR3 spans 13 residues. As DNA, the CDR3 is TGCGCCAGCAGCCAAGTAGGAGGGCTTGAGCAGTACTTC. Translation: CASSQVGGLEQYF.

This rearrangement joins TRBV5-6 to TRBJ1-5, with 7 bases that match TRBD1. The V segment lost 4 bases and the J segment 5 bases; nucleotides outside the gene matches: 3. The CDR3 covers 13 residues. Germline V gene sequence: CDR1 SGHDT, CDR2 YYEEEE. CDR3 bases: TGTGCCAGCAGCAGGGGACAGTATCAGCCCCAGCATTTT. It specifies CASSRGQYQPQHF.

The rearrangement links TRBV27 to TRBJ1-2; 9 positions agree with TRBD1. CDR1 and CDR2 (germline): MNHEY, SMNVEV (reference sequence). Germline trimming cut 5 bases from V and 4 bases from J; bases unmatched to any gene: 2. The CDR3 extends over 13 amino acids. The CDR3 DNA reads as TGTGCCAGCAGTCCGGGACAGGGCTATGGCTACACCTTC. This translates into CASSPGQGYGYTF.

CDR3 sequence reads: CASSLLGYNEQFF. The CDR3 region has the DNA TGTGCCAGCAGTTTACTAGGATACAATGAGCAGTTCTTC. The J gene is TRBJ2-1, the V gene TRBV27; D is ambiguous. This CDR3 is built from 13 residues. The V and J ends lost 2 bases and 4 bases respectively, with 6 bases between them. Germline CDR1 MNHEY, CDR2 SMNVEV (reference sequence).

This chain uses TRBV4-3 with TRBJ1-4; D is undetermined. The CDR3 spans 16 residues. CDR1 and CDR2 (germline): LGHNA, YSLEER. V lost 0 bases and J 3 bases, leaving 11 bases between the germline ends. The CDR3 loop is CASSQELGNANEKLFF. The CDR3 nucleotides are TGCGCCAGCAGCCAAGAGCTGGGCAACGCTAATGAAAAACTGTTTTTT.

This chain joins TRBV2 and TRBJ2-3, with D tentatively TRBD1 (5 bases). The CDR3 runs to 15 residues. With 4 bases removed from V and 8 bases from J, the gap between germline ends came to 19 bases. From germline, CDR1 is SNHLY and CDR2 FYNNEI. For the CDR3, the DNA is TGTGCCAGCAGTGGAGATGGCAGGGAAGACGTTACGCAGTATTTT. Translation gives CASSGDGREDVTQYF.

The genes are TRBV11-2 and TRBJ2-7; maybe TRBD2 (6 bases). Trimming removed 2 bases at V and 0 bases at J, with 11 bases between. Germline CDR1 and CDR2: SGHAT and FQNNGV. The CDR3 contains 15 residues. CDR3 sequence reads: CASSLFSGSSYEQYF. CDR3 sequence (DNA): TGTGCCAGCAGCTTATTTAGCGGAAGCTCCTACGAGCAGTACTTC.

This chain joins TRBV19 and TRBJ2-2; TRBD1 agrees at 9 bases. CDR1 LNHDA and CDR2 SQIVND come from the germline V gene (reference sequence). This CDR3 comprises 15 residues. After removal of 4 bases from V and 7 bases from J, the junction contained 7 bases not matched to a gene. CDR3 DNA sequence: TGTGCCAGTAGTACGCCCGGGACAGGGCACGGGGAGCTGTTTTTT. Amino acids: CASSTPGTGHGELFF. Full variable domain (remainder filled in from reference TRBV19 and TRBJ2-2): DGGITQSPKYLFRKEGQNVTLSCEQNLNHDAMYWYRQDPGQGLRLIYYSQIVNDFQKGDIAEGYSVSREKKESFPLTVTSAQKNPTAFYLCASSTPGTGHGELFFGEGSRLTVL.

The CDR3 here is CASSSVGAGAVTDTQYF. CDR3 nucleotides: TGTGCCAGCAGCTCCGTGGGAGCGGGGGCCGTCACAGATACGCAGTATTTT. The J gene is TRBJ2-3, the V gene TRBV7-6, with 8 bases that match TRBD2. V shed 4 bases, J shed 2 bases, and the junction held 11 bases outside the gene matches. Germline V gene sequence: CDR1 SGHVS, CDR2 FNYEAQ. The CDR3 has 17 residues.

The chain recombines TRBV6-5 with TRBJ2-1; TRBD2 agrees at 9 bases. Germline assignment: CDR1 MNHEY and CDR2 SVGAGI. V gave up 4 bases and J gave up 5 bases; unmatched junction bases: 6. CDR3 length equals 15 residues. The CDR3 coding sequence is TGTGCCAGCAGTTTACTAGCGGGCTTTAACAATGAGCAGTTCTTC. This translates into CASSLLAGFNNEQFF.